These T cell receptor beta chains were read from a single sample in a study of regulatory T cells in long-lasting Graves disease. TCRdb re-analysed the multiplex PCR reads in MiXCR, keeping a single row per CDR3 protein. The sample consists of more than 450,000 distinct CDR3 sequences, 12% of them appearing once. In addition, the sample was reused for a study of T cells in Graves' hyperthyroidism and ophthalmopathy.

The sequencing used peripheral blood mononuclear cells (PBMCs), collected at new diagnosis, from a patient treated with antithyroid drugs. The receptors derive from a woman aged 25-40 years with Graves disease. Each CDR3 is given with its conserved first and last residue.

TRBV4-1 | CASSQTKTQGFKNIQYF
TRBV30 | CAWSVRTSGRLNEQFF
TRBV18 | CASSPRQQETQYF
TRBV10-3 | CAISDGGLENQPQHF
TRBV29-1 | CSVEKGVENYGYTF
TRBV2 | CAIMTSGRAASYNEQFF
TRBV27 | CASSLSLVSTEAFF
TRBV9 | CASSVATAGQGGGQFF
TRBV24-1 | CATSQGNEQFF
TRBV11-2 | CASSLEGRNSYEQYF
TRBV20-1 | CSARDLVAGDLDTQYF
TRBV4-1 | CASSRGLAEATGELFF
TRBV3-1 | CASSQGDRVQWDTEAFF
TRBV30 | CASGQGVEKLFF
TRBV4-2 | CASSQDTLSGTEAFF
TRBV5-5 | CASSLELEQYF
TRBV3-1 | CASGHNYGYTF
TRBV7-2 | CASSLDPGISEIQYF
TRBV5-1 | CASSTTEDTQYF
TRBV5-1 | CASSLPPGRMELFF
TRBV28 | CASSLTMAGHTEAFF
TRBV6-1 | CASSARGFYSEQYF
TRBV11-2 | CASSPTAEQYF
TRBV7-3 | CASSLRRDSTSLSSYEQYF
TRBV12-3/TRBV12-4 | CASSLAPSPYNEQFF
TRBV19 | CASSIEGDLQFF
TRBV20-1 | CSASGLVIDGYTF
TRBV6-1 | CASSDHQGASPYEQYF
TRBV20-1 | CSTRGWTGSGSGANVLTF
TRBV27 | CASSFGGGGELFF
TRBV11-2 | CASSLGRSGEQYF
TRBV5-5 | CASSKRRPYTDTQYF
TRBV2 | CASSRSFRDNEQFF
TRBV9 | CASSAGVMNEQFF
TRBV7-2 | CASSLWVDRPADTQYF
TRBV28 | CASSFHLTSADTGELFF
TRBV15 | CATSRGSADTDTQYF
TRBV7-9 | CASSQTGGDNSPLHF
TRBV5-6 | CASSLIGAGASGETQYF
TRBV7-2 | CASSLTGTGQPQHF
TRBV7-8 | CASTRLAGVWETQYF